A selection of T cell receptor beta chains follows, all from one sample in a study of control samples from healthy donors and cancer patients. TCRdb's copy holds only in-frame clones and misses some; the assay was immunoSEQ multiplex PCR. The sample holds 150,000 to 200,000 clones; around 92% are singletons and the top ten take approximately 1.4%. Sequenced input: blood. The receptors stem from a woman aged 30 to 39 in good health. Each CDR3 is given with its conserved first and last residue. The D gene is left open where the match is weak. Size values are once, few and many counts, or a class for expanded clones, and some rows have none.

clone_size	d_call	v_call	j_call	cdr3_nt	cdr3_aa
few	-	TRBV12-3/TRBV12-4	TRBJ2-7	TGTGCCAGCAGAGACACGAGCTCCTACGAGCAGTACTTC	CASRDTSSYEQYF
-	-	TRBV5-1	TRBJ2-2	TGCGCCAGCAGCTTGGCTCTAGGGAACACCGGGGAGCTGTTTTTT	CASSLALGNTGELFF
-	TRBD1	TRBV19	TRBJ2-7	TGTGCCAGTAGTCCCCAGGGGGCCCACGAGCAGTACTTC	CASSPQGAHEQYF
-	TRBD2	TRBV25-1	TRBJ2-5	TGTGCCAGCAGTGTCGGGGGGGGAGAGACCCAGTACTTC	CASSVGGGETQYF
-	TRBD1	TRBV11-3	TRBJ2-5	TGTGCCAGCACTCCCCCGACAGGGGAACAAGAGACCCAGTACTTC	CASTPPTGEQETQYF
-	-	TRBV7-7	TRBJ2-5	TGTGCCAGCAGCTTAATTAGCGGAGAAGAGACCCAGTACTTC	CASSLISGEETQYF
-	TRBD2	TRBV5-4	TRBJ2-5	TGTGCCAGCAGCTCCGTAGCGGGAGCCGGGGAGACCCAGTACTTC	CASSSVAGAGETQYF
-	-	TRBV18	TRBJ1-1	TGTGCCAGCTCACCAGGGGGGAACACTGAAGCTTTCTTT	CASSPGGNTEAFF
-	-	TRBV19	TRBJ1-2	TGTGCCAGTAGTAACAGGCATGGCTACACCTTC	CASSNRHGYTF
-	-	TRBV10-2	TRBJ1-5	TGCGCCAGCAGTGAACAAGTTCATCAGCCCCAGCATTTT	CASSEQVHQPQHF
-	-	TRBV5-6	TRBJ2-5	TGTGCCAGCAGCTTGCGGCAGGGCGAGACCCAGTACTTC	CASSLRQGETQYF
-	TRBD1	TRBV19	TRBJ1-3	TGTGCCAGTAGTCTCAGCGGGACAGGGGCCATCACCATATATTTT	CASSLSGTGAITIYF
once	TRBD1	TRBV5-1	TRBJ1-2	TGCGCCAGCAGCTGGGGGACAGCTAACTATGGCTACACCTTC	CASSWGTANYGYTF
few	TRBD2	TRBV7-9	TRBJ2-1	TGTGCCAGCAGACCCAAACCGGGACTAGCCTACAATGAGCAGTTCTTC	CASRPKPGLAYNEQFF
-	-	TRBV28	TRBJ1-2	TGTGCCAGCAGTTTAGGTGCCTATGGCTACACCTTC	CASSLGAYGYTF
-	-	TRBV18	TRBJ2-7	TGTGCCAGCTCACCACCGGGCTCCTACGAGCAGTACTTC	CASSPPGSYEQYF
-	-	TRBV3-1/TRBV3-2	TRBJ2-7	TGTGCCAGCAGCCAAGTTTCCCACGAGCAGTACTTC	CASSQVSHEQYF
-	-	TRBV6-5	TRBJ2-5	TGTGCCAGCGGAGTGGGGGTTCAGACCCAGTACTTC	CASGVGVQTQYF
-	-	TRBV7-2	TRBJ1-5	TGTGCCAGCAGCTTGTGGTGGGATCAGCCCCAGCATTTT	CASSLWWDQPQHF
-	TRBD2	TRBV28	TRBJ2-2	TGTGCCAGCAGACTGACTAGCGCGAACACCGGGGAGCTGTTTTTT	CASRLTSANTGELFF
-	-	TRBV6-6	TRBJ1-5	TGTGCCAGCAGTTACCCGGATCCTCAGCCCCAGCATTTT	CASSYPDPQPQHF
-	-	TRBV18	TRBJ1-1	TGTGCCAGCTCACCACAAGGACAGCTTGAAGCTTTCTTT	CASSPQGQLEAFF
-	TRBD2	TRBV15	TRBJ2-3	TGTGCCACCAGCTGGACTAGCGCCACAGATACGCAGTATTTT	CATSWTSATDTQYF
-	TRBD1	TRBV28	TRBJ1-4	TGTGCCAGCAGGGGACAGGGGTTTGAAAAACTGTTTTTT	CASRGQGFEKLFF
-	-	TRBV18	TRBJ1-6	TGTGCCAGCTCACCAGGGGCAGGGAATTCACCCCTCCACTTT	CASSPGAGNSPLHF
-	-	TRBV7-9	TRBJ1-5	TGTGCCAGCAGCTTAGCAGGGGGAGATCAGCCCCAGCATTTT	CASSLAGGDQPQHF
-	TRBD2	TRBV19	TRBJ2-5	TGTGCCAGTAGTATTAGCACTAGCGGGCGTGGGACCCAGTACTTC	CASSISTSGRGTQYF
-	-	TRBV6-5	TRBJ1-1	TGTGCCAGCAGTCGTCCGGGGACTGAAGCTTTCTTT	CASSRPGTEAFF
-	-	TRBV5-8	TRBJ2-4	TGTGCCAGCAGCGGACTAGCCAAAAACATTCAGTACTTC	CASSGLAKNIQYF
-	-	TRBV7-2	TRBJ1-1	TGTGCCAGCAGCTTAAATGGGCAGGGAGAAGCTTTCTTT	CASSLNGQGEAFF
-	TRBD1	TRBV29-1	TRBJ1-1	TGCAGCGTTGAGGGGACAGGGGGTAGGACTGAAGCTTTCTTT	CSVEGTGGRTEAFF
-	TRBD1	TRBV18	TRBJ1-3	TGTGCCAGCTCACCTGGGCAGGGGGCTGGAAACACCATATATTTT	CASSPGQGAGNTIYF
-	-	TRBV29-1	TRBJ1-1	TGCAGCGTCCCGGGACGGGCTGACACTGAAGCTTTCTTT	CSVPGRADTEAFF
-	-	TRBV7-6	TRBJ2-1	TGTGCCAGCAGCTTGCGGGACAATCGCTACAATGAGCAGTTCTTC	CASSLRDNRYNEQFF
-	-	TRBV7-2	TRBJ2-5	TGTGCCAGCAGCTTAGTCCAGGAACCCCAAGAGACCCAGTACTTC	CASSLVQEPQETQYF
-	-	TRBV24-1	TRBJ2-3	TGTGCCACCAGTCTCCGGGGGGCTTCGAGTACGCAGTATTTT	CATSLRGASSTQYF
-	-	TRBV28	TRBJ1-2	TGTGCCAGCAGTTCCCAATACCCACAGGATGGCTACACCTTC	CASSSQYPQDGYTF
-	-	TRBV18	TRBJ2-2	TGTGCCAGCTCACCAGGGCTCACCGGGGAGCTGTTTTTT	CASSPGLTGELFF
-	TRBD1	TRBV18	TRBJ1-2	TGTGCCAGCTCCCGGGACAGGGGTTCCGACTATGGCTACACCTTC	CASSRDRGSDYGYTF
-	-	TRBV7-9	TRBJ2-6	TGTGCCAGCAGCTCCCGGGACAATGGGGCCAACGTCCTGACTTTC	CASSSRDNGANVLTF
-	-	TRBV6-5	TRBJ1-1	TGTGCCAGCAGCACAGGGCCGTCGAACACTGAAGCTTTCTTT	CASSTGPSNTEAFF
-	-	TRBV5-6	TRBJ1-2	TGTGCCAGCAGCTTGCCCGGACTCCGCTATGGCTACACCTTC	CASSLPGLRYGYTF
few	TRBD2	TRBV2	TRBJ2-3	TGTGCCAGCAGGTCCTTAGCGGGAGGGAAAGATACGCAGTATTTT	CASRSLAGGKDTQYF
-	TRBD1	TRBV7-9	TRBJ1-5	TGTGCCAGCAGCTTAGGGACAGGTAATCAGCCCCAGCATTTT	CASSLGTGNQPQHF
-	-	TRBV2	TRBJ1-5	TGTGCCAGCAGTGCTCAGGGACACAGCAATCAGCCCCAGCATTTT	CASSAQGHSNQPQHF
-	-	TRBV12-3/TRBV12-4	TRBJ1-2	TGTGCCAGCAGTCAAGGGCGGTATGGCTACACCTTC	CASSQGRYGYTF
-	TRBD2	TRBV5-4	TRBJ2-1	TGTGCCAGCAGCAGATATAGCGGGGGGGCCCCTGAGCAGTTCTTC	CASSRYSGGAPEQFF
-	-	TRBV7-2	TRBJ2-2	TGTGCCAGCAGCTTATACCCCGGGGAGCTGTTTTTT	CASSLYPGELFF